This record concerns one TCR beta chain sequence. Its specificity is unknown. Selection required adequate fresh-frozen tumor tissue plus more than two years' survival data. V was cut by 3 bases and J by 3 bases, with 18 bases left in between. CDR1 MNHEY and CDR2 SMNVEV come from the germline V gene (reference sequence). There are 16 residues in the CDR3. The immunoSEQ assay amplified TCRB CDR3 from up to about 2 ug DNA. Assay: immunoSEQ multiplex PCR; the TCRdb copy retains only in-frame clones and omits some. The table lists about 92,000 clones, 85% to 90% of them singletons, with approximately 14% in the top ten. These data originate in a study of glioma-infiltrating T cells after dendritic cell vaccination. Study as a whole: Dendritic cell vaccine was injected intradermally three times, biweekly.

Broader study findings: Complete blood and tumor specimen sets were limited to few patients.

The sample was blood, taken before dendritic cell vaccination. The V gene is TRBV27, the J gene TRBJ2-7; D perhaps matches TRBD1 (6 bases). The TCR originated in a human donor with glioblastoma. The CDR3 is CASSLAPAQGIYEQYF. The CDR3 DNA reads TGTGCCAGCAGTTTGGCCCCGGCACAGGGTATCTACGAGCAGTACTTC.